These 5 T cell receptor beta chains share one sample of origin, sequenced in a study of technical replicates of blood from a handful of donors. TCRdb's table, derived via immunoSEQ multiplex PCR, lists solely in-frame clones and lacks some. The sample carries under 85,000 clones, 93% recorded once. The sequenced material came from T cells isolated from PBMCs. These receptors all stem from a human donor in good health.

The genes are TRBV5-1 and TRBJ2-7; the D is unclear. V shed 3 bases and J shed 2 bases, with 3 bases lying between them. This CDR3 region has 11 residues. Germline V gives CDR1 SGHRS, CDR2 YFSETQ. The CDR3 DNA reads TGCGCCAGCAGCTCCGCCTACGAGCAGTACTTC. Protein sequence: CASSSAYEQYF.

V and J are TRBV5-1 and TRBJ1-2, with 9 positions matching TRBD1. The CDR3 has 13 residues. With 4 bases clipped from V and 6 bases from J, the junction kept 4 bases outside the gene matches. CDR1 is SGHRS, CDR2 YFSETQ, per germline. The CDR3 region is CASSVDRGDGYTF. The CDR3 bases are TGCGCCAGCAGCGTGGACAGGGGTGATGGCTACACCTTC.

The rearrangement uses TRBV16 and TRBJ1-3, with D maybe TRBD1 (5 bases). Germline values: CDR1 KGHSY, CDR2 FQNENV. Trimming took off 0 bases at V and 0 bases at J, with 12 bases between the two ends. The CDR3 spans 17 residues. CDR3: CASSQSGPMSSGNTIYF. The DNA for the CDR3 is TGTGCCAGCAGCCAATCGGGGCCGATGAGCTCTGGAAACACCATATATTTT.

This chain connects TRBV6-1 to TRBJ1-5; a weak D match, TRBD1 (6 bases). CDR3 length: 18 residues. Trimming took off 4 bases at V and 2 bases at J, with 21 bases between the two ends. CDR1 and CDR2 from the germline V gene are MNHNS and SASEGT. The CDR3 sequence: CASSARDLQGRGNQPQHF. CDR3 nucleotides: TGTGCCAGCAGTGCCCGAGATTTACAGGGAAGGGGCAATCAGCCCCAGCATTTT.

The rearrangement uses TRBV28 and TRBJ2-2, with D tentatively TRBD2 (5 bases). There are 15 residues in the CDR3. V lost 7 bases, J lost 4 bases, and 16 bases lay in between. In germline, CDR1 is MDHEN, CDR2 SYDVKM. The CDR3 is CASKDGGRSTGELFF. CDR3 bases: TGTGCCAGCAAAGACGGAGGTCGGAGCACCGGGGAGCTGTTTTTT.